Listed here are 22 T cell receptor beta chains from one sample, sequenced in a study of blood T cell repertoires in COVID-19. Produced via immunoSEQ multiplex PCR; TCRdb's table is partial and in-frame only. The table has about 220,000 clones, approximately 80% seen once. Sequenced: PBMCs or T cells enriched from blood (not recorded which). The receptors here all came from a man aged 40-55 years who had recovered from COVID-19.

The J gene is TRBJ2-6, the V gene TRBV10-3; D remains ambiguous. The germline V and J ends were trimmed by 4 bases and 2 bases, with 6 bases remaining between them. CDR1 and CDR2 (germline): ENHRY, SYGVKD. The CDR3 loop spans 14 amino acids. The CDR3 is CAISVGTGANVLTF. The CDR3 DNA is TGTGCCATCAGTGTCGGTACTGGGGCCAACGTCCTGACTTTC.

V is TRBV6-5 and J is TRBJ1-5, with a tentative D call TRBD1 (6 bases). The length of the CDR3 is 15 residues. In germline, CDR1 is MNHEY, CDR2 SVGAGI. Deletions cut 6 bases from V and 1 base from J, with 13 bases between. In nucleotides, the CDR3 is TGTGCCAGCAGAAGACTCACAGGGAGCAATCAGCCCCAGCATTTT. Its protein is CASRRLTGSNQPQHF.

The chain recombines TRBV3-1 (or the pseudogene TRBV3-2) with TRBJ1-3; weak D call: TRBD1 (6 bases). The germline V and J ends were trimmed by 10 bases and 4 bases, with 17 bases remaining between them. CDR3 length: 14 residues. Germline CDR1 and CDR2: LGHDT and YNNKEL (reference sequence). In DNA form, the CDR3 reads TGTGCCACCGCAAAGGGGGAGTCCGGAAACACCATATATTTT. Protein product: CATAKGESGNTIYF.

CDR3 region: CATSDFNRWSTDTQYF. For the CDR3, the DNA is TGTGCCACCAGTGATTTCAACAGGTGGAGCACAGATACGCAGTATTTT. V usage is TRBV24-1 and J usage is TRBJ2-3; D is perhaps TRBD1 (5 bases). Germline V lookup: CDR1 KGHDR, CDR2 SFDVKD. The CDR3 extends over 16 amino acids. The ends were cut back, 1 base at V and 0 bases at J, with 10 bases in the middle.

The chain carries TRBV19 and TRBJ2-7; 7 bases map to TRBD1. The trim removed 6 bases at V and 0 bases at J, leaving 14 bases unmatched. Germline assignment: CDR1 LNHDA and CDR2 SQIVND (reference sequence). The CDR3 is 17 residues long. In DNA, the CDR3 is TGTGCCAGTAGCACCCCTCCGGGCACAGGGGTCTCCTACGAGCAGTACTTC. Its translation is CASSTPPGTGVSYEQYF.

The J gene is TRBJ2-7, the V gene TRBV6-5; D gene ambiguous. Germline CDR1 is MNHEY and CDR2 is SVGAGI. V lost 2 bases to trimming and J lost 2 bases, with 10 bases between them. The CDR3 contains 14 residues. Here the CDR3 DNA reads TGTGCCAGCAGTTACACCAGGTCAACCTACGAGCAGTACTTC. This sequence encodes CASSYTRSTYEQYF.

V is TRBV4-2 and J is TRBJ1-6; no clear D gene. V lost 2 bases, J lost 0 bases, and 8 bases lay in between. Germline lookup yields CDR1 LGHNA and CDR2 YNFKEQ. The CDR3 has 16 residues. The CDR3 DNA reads TGTGCCAGCAGCCAAAGCCCGAGCTCCTATAATTCACCCCTCCACTTT. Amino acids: CASSQSPSSYNSPLHF.

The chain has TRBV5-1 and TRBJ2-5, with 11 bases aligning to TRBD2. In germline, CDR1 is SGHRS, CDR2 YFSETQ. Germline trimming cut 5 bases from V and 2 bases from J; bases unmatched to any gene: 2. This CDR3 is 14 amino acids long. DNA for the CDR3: TGCGCCAGCAGTACTAGCGGGAGTCAAGAGACCCAGTACTTC. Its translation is CASSTSGSQETQYF. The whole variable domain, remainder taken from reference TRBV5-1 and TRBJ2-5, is KAGVTQTPRYLIKTRGQQVTLSCSPISGHRSVSWYQQTPGQGLQFLFEYFSETQRNKGNFPGRFSGRQFSNSRSEMNVSTLELGDSALYLCASSTSGSQETQYFGPGTRLLVL.

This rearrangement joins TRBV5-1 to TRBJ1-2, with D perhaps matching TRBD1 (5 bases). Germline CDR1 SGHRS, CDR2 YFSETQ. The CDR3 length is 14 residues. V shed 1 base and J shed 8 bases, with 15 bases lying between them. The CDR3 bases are TGCGCCAGCAGCTTGTCTTCGGGGGATAGCGGCTACACCTTC. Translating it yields CASSLSSGDSGYTF.

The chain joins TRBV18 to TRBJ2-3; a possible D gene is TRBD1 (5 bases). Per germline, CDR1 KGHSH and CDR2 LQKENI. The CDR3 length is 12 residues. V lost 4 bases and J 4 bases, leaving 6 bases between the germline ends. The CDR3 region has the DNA TGTGCCAGCTCACAACAGGCAGATACGCAGTATTTT. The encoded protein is CASSQQADTQYF. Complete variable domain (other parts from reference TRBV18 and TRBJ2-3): NAGVMQNPRHLVRRRGQEARLRCSPMKGHSHVYWYRQLPEEGLKFMVYLQKENIIDESGMPKERFSAEFPKEGPSILRIQQVVRGDSAAYFCASSQQADTQYFGPGTRLTVL.

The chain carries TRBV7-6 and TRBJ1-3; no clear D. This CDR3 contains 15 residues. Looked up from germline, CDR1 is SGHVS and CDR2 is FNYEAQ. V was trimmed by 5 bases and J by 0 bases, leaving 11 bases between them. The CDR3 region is CASSPSYVSGNTIYF. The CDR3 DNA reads TGTGCCAGCAGCCCCAGTTATGTCTCTGGAAACACCATATATTTT. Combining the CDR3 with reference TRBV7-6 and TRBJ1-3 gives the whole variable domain GAGVSQSPRYKVTKRGQDVALRCDPISGHVSLYWYRQALGQGPEFLTYFNYEAQQDKSGLPNDRFSAERPEGSISTLTIQRTEQRDSAMYRCASSPSYVSGNTIYFGEGSWLTVV.

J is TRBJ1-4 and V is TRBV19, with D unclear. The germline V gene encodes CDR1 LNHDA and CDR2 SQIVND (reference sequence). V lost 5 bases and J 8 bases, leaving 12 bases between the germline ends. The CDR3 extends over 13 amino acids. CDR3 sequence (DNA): TGTGCCAGTAGTTTGAGGGTTGAAGAAAAACTGTTTTTT. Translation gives CASSLRVEEKLFF.

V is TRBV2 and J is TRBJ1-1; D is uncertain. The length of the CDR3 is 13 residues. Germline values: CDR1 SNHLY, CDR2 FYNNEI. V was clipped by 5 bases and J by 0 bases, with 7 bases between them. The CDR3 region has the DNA TGTGCCAGCAGTCTTTCCGTGAACACTGAAGCTTTCTTT. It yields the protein CASSLSVNTEAFF.

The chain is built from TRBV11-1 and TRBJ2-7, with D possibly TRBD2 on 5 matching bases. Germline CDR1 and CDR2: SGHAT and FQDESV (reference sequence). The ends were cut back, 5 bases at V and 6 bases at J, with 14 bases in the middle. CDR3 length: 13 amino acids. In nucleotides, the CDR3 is TGTGCCAGCAGCGCAGGACTCCCTGCCGAGCAGTACTTC. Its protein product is CASSAGLPAEQYF.

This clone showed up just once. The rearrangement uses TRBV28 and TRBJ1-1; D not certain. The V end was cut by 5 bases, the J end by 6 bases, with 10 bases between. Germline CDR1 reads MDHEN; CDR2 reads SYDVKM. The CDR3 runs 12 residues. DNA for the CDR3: TGTGCCAGCAGTGAGGGAAGCGCTGAAGCTTTCTTT. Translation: CASSEGSAEAFF.

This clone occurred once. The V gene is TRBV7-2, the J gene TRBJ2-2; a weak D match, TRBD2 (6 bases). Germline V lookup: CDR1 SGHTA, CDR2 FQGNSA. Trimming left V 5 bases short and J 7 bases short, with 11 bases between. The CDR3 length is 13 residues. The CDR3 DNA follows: TGTGCCAGCAGCCCCACTAGCAGCGGGGAGCTGTTTTTT. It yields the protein CASSPTSSGELFF.

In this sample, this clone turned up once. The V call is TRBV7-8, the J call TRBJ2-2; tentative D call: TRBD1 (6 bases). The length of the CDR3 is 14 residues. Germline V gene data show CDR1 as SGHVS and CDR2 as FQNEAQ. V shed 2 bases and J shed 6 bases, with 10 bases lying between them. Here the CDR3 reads CASSLRGGAGELFF. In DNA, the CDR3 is TGTGCCAGCAGCTTACGAGGGGGTGCCGGGGAGCTGTTTTTT. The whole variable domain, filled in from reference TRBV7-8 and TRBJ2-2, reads GAGVSQSPRYKVAKRGQDVALRCDPISGHVSLFWYQQALGQGPEFLTYFQNEAQLDKSGLPSDRFFAERPEGSVSTLKIQRTQQEDSAVYLCASSLRGGAGELFFGEGSRLTVL.

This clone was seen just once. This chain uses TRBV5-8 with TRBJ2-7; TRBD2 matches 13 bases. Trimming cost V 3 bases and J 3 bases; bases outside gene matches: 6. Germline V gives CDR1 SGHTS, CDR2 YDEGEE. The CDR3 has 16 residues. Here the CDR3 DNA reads TGTGCCAGCAGCTGGGGGACTAGCGGGAAAGGCTACGAGCAGTACTTC. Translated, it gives CASSWGTSGKGYEQYF. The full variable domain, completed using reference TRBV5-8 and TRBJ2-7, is EAGVTQSPTHLIKTRGQQATLRCSPISGHTSVYWYQQALGLGLQFLLWYDEGEERNRGNFPPRFSGRQFPNYSSELNVNALELEDSALYLCASSWGTSGKGYEQYFGPGTRLTVT.

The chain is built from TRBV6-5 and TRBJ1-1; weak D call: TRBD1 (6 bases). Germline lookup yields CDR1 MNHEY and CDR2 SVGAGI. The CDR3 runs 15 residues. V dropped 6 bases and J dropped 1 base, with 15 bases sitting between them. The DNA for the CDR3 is TGTGCCAGCAGAGTAATCGTGGGGGCGAACACTGAAGCTTTCTTT. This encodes CASRVIVGANTEAFF.

Here the CDR3 reads CASSLEVVNTEAFF. CDR3 nucleotide sequence: TGTGCCAGCAGCTTGGAGGTGGTGAACACTGAAGCTTTCTTT. The chain employs TRBV7-2 and TRBJ1-1; D unclear. CDR1 and CDR2 (germline): SGHTA, FQGNSA. CDR3 length: 14 amino acids. Trimming pared 3 bases from V and 0 bases from J, leaving 8 bases between. Filled out from reference TRBV7-2 and TRBJ1-1, the complete variable domain reads GAGVSQSPSNKVTEKGKDVELRCDPISGHTALYWYRQSLGQGLEFLIYFQGNSAPDKSGLPSDRFSAERTGGSVSTLTIQRTQQEDSAVYLCASSLEVVNTEAFFGQGTRLTVV.

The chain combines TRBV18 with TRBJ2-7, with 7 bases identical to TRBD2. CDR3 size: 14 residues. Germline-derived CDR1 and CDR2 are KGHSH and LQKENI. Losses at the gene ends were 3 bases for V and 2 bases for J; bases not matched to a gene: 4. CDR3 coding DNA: TGTGCCAGCTCACCTTCGGGGGGTGCCTACGAGCAGTACTTC. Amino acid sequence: CASSPSGGAYEQYF.

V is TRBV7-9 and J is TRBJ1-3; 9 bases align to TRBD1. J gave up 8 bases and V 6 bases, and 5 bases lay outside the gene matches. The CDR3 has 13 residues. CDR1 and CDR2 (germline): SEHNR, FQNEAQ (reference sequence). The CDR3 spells CASRWDREDTIYF. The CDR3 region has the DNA TGTGCCAGCAGATGGGACAGGGAAGACACCATATATTTT.